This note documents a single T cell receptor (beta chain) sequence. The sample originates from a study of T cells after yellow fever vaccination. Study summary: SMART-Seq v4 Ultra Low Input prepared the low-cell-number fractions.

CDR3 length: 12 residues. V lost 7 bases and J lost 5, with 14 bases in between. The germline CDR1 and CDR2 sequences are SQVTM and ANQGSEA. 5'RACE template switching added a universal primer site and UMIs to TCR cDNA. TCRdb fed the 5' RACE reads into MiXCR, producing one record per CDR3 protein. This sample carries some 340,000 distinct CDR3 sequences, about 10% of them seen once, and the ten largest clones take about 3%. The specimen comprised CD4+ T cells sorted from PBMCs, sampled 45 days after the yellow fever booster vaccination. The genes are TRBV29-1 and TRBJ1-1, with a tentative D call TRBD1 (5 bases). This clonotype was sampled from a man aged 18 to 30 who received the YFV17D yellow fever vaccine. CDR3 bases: TGCAGCGCTTCACAGGTGCTAACTGAAGCTTTCTTT. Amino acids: CSASQVLTEAFF.